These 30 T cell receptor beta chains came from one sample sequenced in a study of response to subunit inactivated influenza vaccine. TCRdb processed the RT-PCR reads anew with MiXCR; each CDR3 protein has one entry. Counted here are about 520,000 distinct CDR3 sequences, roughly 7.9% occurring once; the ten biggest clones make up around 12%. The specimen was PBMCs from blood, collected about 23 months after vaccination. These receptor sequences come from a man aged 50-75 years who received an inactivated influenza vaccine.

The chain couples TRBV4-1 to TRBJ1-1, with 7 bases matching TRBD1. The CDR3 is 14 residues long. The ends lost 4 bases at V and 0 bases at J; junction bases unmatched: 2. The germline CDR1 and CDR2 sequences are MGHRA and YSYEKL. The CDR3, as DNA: TGCGCCAGCAGCCGGGGACAGATGAACACTGAAGCTTTCTTT. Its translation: CASSRGQMNTEAFF.

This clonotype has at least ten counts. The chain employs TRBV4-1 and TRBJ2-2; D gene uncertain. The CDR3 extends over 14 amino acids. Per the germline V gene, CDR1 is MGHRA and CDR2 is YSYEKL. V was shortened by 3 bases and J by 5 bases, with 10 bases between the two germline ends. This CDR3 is CASSQAVWTGELFF. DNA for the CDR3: TGCGCCAGCAGCCAGGCTGTTTGGACCGGGGAGCTGTTTTTT.

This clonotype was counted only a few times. DNA for the CDR3: TGTGCCAGCAGCTTATCCCAGTTGGGGACTGAAGCTTTCTTT. Amino acid sequence: CASSLSQLGTEAFF. The chain joins TRBV7-2 to TRBJ1-1; D not resolved. Trimming removed 2 bases at V and 5 bases at J, with 12 bases between. Germline lookup yields CDR1 SGHTA and CDR2 FQGNSA. The CDR3 is made up of 14 amino acids.

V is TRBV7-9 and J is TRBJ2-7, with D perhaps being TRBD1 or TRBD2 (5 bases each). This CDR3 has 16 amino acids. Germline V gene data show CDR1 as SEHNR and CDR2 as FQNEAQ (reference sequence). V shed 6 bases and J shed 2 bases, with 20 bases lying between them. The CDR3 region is CASRDTTGTAPYEQYF. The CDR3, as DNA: TGTGCCAGCAGAGATACCACCGGGACGGCCCCCTACGAGCAGTACTTC.

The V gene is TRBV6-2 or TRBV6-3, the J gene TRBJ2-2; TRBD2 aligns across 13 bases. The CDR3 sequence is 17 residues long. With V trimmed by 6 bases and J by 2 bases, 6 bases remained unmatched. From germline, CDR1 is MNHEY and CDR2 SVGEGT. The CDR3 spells CASSVGTSGVNTGELFF. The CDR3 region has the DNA TGTGCCAGCAGCGTTGGGACTAGCGGGGTCAACACCGGGGAGCTGTTTTTT.

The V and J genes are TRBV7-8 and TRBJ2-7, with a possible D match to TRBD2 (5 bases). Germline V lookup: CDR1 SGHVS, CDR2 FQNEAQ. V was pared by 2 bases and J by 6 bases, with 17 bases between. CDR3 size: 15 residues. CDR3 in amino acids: CASSLQPGSGGEQYF. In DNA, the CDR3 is TGTGCCAGCAGCTTACAGCCGGGATCCGGAGGCGAGCAGTACTTC.

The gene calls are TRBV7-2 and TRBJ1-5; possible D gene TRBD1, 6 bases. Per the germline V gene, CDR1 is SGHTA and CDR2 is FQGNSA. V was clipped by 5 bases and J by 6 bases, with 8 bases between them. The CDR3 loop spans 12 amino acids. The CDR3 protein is CASSRGSQPQHF. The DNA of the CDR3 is TGTGCCAGCAGCAGGGGGTCTCAGCCCCAGCATTTT.

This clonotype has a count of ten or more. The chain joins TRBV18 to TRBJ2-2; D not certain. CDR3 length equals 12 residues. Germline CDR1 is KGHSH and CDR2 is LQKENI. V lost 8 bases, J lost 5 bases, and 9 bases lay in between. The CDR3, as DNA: TGTGCCAGCAGCCCCAGGACCGGGGAGCTGTTTTTT. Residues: CASSPRTGELFF.

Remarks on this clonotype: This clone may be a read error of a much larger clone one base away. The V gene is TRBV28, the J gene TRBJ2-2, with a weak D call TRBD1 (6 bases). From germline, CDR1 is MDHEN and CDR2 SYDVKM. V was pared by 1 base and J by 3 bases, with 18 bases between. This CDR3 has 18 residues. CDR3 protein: CASSLLIIAGTYTGELFF. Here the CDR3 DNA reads TGTGCCAGCAGTTTATTGATTATCGCCGGGACATACACCGGGGAGCTGTTTTTT.

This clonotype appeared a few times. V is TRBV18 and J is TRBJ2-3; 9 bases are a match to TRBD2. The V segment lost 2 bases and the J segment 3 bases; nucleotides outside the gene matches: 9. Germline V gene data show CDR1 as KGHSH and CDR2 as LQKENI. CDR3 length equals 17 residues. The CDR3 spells CASSPNLLAGGTDTQYF. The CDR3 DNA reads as TGTGCCAGCTCACCAAACTTACTCGCGGGAGGGACAGATACGCAGTATTTT.

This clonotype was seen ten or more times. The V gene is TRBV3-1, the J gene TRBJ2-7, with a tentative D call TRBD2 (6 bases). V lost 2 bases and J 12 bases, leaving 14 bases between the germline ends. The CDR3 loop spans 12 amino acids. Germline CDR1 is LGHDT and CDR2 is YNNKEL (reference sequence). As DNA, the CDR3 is TGTGCCAGCAGCCAATCAGTTCCGGGACTGTACTTC. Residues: CASSQSVPGLYF.

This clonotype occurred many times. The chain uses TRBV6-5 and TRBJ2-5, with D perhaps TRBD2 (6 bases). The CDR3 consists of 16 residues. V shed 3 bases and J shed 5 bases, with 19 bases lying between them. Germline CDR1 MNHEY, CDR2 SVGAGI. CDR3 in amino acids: CASSYLGTWADETQYF. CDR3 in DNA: TGTGCCAGCAGTTATTTAGGGACTTGGGCGGACGAGACCCAGTACTTC.

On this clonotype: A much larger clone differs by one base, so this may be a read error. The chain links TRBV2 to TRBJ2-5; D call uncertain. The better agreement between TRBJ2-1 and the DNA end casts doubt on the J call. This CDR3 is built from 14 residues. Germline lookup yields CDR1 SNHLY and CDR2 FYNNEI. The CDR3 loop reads CASSESVWQETQFF. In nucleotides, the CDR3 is TGTGCCAGCAGTGAATCTGTGTGGCAAGAGACCCAGTTCTTC.

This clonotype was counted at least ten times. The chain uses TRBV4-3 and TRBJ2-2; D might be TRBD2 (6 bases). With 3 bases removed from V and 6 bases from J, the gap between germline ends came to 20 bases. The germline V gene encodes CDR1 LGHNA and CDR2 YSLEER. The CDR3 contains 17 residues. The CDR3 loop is CASSQQDYGYGAGELFF. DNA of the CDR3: TGCGCCAGCAGCCAGCAGGACTACGGTTATGGTGCCGGGGAGCTGTTTTTT.

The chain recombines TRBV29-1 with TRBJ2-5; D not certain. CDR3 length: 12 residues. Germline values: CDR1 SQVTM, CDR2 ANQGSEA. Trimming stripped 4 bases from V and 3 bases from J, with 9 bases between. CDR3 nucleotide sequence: TGCAGCGTTGTACGGGCAGAAGAGACCCAGTACTTC. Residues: CSVVRAEETQYF.

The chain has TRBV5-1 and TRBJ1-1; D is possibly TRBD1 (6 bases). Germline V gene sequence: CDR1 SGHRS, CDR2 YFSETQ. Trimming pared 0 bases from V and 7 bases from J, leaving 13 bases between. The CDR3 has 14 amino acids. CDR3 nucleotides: TGCGCCAGCAGCTTGGGCAGGGGAGGGGATGAAGCTTTCTTT. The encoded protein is CASSLGRGGDEAFF.

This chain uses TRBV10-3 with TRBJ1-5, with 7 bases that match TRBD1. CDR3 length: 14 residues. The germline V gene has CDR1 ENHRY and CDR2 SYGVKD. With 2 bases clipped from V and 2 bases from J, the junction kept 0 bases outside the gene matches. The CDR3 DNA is TGTGCCATCAGTGAGGGACAGGGCAATCAGCCCCAGCATTTT. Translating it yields CAISEGQGNQPQHF.

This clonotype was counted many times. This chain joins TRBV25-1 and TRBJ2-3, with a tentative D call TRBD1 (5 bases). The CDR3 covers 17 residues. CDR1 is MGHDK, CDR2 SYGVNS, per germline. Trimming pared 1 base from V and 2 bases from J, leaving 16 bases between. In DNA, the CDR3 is TGTGCCAGCAGTGAATTCGCGGACATACCTTTCACAGATACGCAGTATTTT. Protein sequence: CASSEFADIPFTDTQYF.

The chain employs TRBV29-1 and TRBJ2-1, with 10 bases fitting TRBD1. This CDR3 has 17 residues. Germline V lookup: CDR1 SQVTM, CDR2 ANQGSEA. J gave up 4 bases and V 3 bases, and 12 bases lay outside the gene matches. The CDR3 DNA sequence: TGCAGCGTTGACACGCGGGGCGACAGGGGGCTTTACAATGAGCAGTTCTTC. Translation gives CSVDTRGDRGLYNEQFF.

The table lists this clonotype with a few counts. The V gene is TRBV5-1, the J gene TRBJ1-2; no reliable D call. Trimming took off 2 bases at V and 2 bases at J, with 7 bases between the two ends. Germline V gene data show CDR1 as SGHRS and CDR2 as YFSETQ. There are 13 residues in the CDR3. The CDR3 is CASSLQQNYGYTF. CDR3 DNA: TGCGCCAGCAGCTTACAACAAAACTATGGCTACACCTTC.

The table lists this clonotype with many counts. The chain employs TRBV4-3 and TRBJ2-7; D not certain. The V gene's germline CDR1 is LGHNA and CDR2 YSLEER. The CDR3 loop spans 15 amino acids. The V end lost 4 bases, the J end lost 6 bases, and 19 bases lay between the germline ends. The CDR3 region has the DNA TGCGCCAGCAGCCTGACCCTGTTGACCGCGATCGAGCAGTACTTC. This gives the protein CASSLTLLTAIEQYF.

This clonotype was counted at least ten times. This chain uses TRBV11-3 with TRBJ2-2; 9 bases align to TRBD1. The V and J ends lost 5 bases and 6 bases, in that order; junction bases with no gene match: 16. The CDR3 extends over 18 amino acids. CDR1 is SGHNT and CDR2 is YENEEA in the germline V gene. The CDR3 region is CASSLPLRDRVFSGELFF. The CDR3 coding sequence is TGTGCCAGCAGCCTCCCCCTGCGGGACAGGGTTTTTTCCGGGGAGCTGTTTTTT.

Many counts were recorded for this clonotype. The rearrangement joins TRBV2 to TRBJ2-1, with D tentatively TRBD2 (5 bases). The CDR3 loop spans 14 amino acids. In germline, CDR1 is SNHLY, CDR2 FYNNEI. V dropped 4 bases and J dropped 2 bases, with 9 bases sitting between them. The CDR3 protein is CASSVAGPYNEQFF. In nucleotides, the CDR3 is TGTGCCAGCAGTGTGGCGGGCCCCTACAATGAGCAGTTCTTC.

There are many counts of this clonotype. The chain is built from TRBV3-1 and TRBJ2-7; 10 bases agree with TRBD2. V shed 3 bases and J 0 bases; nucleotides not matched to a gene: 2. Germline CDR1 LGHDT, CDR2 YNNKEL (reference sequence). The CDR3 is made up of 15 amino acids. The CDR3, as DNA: TGTGCCAGCAGCCAGGGACTAGCGAGCTCCTACGAGCAGTACTTC. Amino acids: CASSQGLASSYEQYF.

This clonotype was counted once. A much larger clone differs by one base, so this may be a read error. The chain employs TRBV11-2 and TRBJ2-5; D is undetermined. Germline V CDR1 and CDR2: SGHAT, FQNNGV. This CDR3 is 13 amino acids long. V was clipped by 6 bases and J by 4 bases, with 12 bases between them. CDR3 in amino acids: CASREVGTETQYF. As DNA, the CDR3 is TGTGCCAGCAGAGAGGTGGGAACAGAGACCCAGTACTTC.

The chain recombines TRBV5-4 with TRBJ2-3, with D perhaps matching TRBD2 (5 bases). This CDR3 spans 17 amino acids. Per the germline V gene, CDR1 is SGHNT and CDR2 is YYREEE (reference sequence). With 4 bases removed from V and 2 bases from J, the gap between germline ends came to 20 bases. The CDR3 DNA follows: TGTGCCAGCAGCGGATGGAGTGGGCGGGTCTCCACAGATACGCAGTATTTT. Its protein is CASSGWSGRVSTDTQYF.

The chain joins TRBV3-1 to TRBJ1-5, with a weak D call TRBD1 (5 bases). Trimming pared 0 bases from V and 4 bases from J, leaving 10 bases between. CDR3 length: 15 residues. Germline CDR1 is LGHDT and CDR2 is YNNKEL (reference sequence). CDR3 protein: CASSQDHAGNQPQHF. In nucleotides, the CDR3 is TGTGCCAGCAGCCAAGATCATGCAGGGAATCAGCCCCAGCATTTT.

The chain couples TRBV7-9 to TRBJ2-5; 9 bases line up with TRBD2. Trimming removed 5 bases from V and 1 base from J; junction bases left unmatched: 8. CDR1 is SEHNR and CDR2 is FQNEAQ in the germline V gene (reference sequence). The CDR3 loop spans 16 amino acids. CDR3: CASSKLAGQSQETQYF. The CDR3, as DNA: TGTGCCAGCAGCAAACTAGCGGGTCAATCCCAAGAGACCCAGTACTTC.

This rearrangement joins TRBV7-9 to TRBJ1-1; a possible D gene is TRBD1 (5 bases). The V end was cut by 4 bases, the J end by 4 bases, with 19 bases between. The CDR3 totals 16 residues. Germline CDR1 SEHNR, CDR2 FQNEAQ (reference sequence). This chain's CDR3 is CASSSRQSRGGTEAFF. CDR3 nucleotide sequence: TGTGCCAGCAGCTCCCGACAGTCCCGGGGGGGCACTGAAGCTTTCTTT.

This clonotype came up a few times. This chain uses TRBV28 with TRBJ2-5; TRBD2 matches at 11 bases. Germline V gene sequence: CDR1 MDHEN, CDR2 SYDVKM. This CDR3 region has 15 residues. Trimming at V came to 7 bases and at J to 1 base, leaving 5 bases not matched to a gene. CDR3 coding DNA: TGTGCCAGCAAACCTAGCGGGAGGCCCCAAGAGACCCAGTACTTC. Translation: CASKPSGRPQETQYF.